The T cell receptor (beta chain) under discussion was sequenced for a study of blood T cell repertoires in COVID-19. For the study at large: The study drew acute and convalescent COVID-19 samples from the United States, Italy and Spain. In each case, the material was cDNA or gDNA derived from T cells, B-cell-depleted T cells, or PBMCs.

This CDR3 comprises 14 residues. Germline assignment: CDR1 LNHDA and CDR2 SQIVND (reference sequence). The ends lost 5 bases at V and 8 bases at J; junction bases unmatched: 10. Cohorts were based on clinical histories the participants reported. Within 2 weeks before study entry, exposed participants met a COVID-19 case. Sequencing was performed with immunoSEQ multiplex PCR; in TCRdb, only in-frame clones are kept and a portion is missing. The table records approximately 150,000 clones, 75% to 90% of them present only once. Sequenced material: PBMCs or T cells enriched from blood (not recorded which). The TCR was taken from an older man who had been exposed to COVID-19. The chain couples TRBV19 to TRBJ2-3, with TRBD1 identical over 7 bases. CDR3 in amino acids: CASSSPGTVTTQYF. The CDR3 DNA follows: TGTGCCAGTAGTTCCCCCGGGACAGTGACTACGCAGTATTTT. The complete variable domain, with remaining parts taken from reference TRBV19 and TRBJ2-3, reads DGGITQSPKYLFRKEGQNVTLSCEQNLNHDAMYWYRQDPGQGLRLIYYSQIVNDFQKGDIAEGYSVSREKKESFPLTVTSAQKNPTAFYLCASSSPGTVTTQYFGPGTRLTVL.